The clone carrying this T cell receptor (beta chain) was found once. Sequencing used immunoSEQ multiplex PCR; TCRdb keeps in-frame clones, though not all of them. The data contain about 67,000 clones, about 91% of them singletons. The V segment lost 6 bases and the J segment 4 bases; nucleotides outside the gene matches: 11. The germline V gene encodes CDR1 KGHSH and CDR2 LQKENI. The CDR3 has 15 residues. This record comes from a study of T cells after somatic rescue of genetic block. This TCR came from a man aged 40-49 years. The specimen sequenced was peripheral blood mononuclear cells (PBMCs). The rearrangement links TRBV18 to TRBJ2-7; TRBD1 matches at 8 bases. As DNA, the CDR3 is TGTGCCAGCTCCCGAGGGGCAGGGGGCCGATACGAGCAGTACTTC. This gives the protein CASSRGAGGRYEQYF. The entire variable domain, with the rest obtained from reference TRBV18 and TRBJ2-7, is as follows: NAGVMQNPRHLVRRRGQEARLRCSPMKGHSHVYWYRQLPEEGLKFMVYLQKENIIDESGMPKERFSAEFPKEGPSILRIQQVVRGDSAAYFCASSRGAGGRYEQYFGPGTRLTVT.